This T cell receptor (beta chain) stems from a study of PD-1 blockade in classical Hodgkin lymphoma. Time point reported: cycle 4 day 1 (C4D1), after 5 to 7 weeks of nivolumab. There was relapse after autologous stem cell transplantation in every patient, and there was variation in brentuximab vedotin exposure. The table came from immunoSEQ multiplex PCR; TCRdb's copy has only in-frame clones and leaves some out. The table shows approximately 93,000 clones, with around 80% occurring only once. The germline gives CDR1 SEHNR, CDR2 FQNEAQ (reference sequence). The CDR3 spans 15 residues. V lost 3 bases and J lost 3, with 12 bases in between.

This specimen was peripheral blood mononuclear cells (PBMCs), taken before the fourth cycle of nivolumab. The rearrangement uses TRBV7-9 and TRBJ2-1, with D tentatively TRBD2 (5 bases). The receptor was derived from a human donor with classical Hodgkin lymphoma. Here the CDR3 reads CASSFWAGFYNEQFF. CDR3 DNA sequence: TGTGCCAGCAGCTTCTGGGCGGGTTTCTACAATGAGCAGTTCTTC.